These 22 T cell receptor beta chains were sequenced from one sample in a study of radiotherapy plus CTLA-4 blockade in lung cancer. The assay was immunoSEQ multiplex PCR, and TCRdb's table has in-frame clones only and misses some. The data show 50,000 or so clones, roughly 76% seen once. This specimen was peripheral blood, taken from a patient treated with radiotherapy plus ipilimumab. These receptors all come from a human donor with non-small cell lung cancer who had stable disease on radiotherapy plus ipilimumab.

This chain joins TRBV9 and TRBJ1-2; the D is unclear. The CDR3 has 14 residues. Germline V gives CDR1 SGDLS, CDR2 YYNGEE. Trimming stripped 0 bases from V and 4 bases from J, with 10 bases between. CDR3 residues: CASSVDRQAYGYTF. CDR3 in DNA: TGTGCCAGCAGCGTAGACCGCCAGGCCTATGGCTACACCTTC.

The chain is built from TRBV6-5 and TRBJ2-1; no reliable D call. The CDR3 has 12 amino acids. Germline V gives CDR1 MNHEY, CDR2 SVGAGI. Trimming removed 2 bases from V and 7 bases from J, with 6 bases in between. CDR3 residues: CASSYRENEQFF. DNA of the CDR3: TGTGCCAGCAGTTACAGGGAAAATGAGCAGTTCTTC.

This clone was picked up one time. The chain has TRBV30 and TRBJ2-1, with 10 bases lining up with TRBD2. The CDR3 has 15 residues. V shed 0 bases and J 4 bases; nucleotides not matched to a gene: 3. Germline V gene data show CDR1 as GTSNPN and CDR2 as SVGIG (reference sequence). CDR3 DNA: TGTGCCTGGAGTGTCTCAGCGGGGGGGTACAATGAGCAGTTCTTC. Protein product: CAWSVSAGGYNEQFF.

The J gene is TRBJ1-1, the V gene TRBV6-5; 7 bases agree with TRBD1. J was trimmed by 3 bases and V by 4 bases; bases with no gene match: 11. Germline-derived CDR1 and CDR2 are MNHEY and SVGAGI. This CDR3 region has 16 residues. The CDR3 region has the DNA TGTGCCAGCAGTTTGGTACAGGGGCGCGGACACACTGAAGCTTTCTTT. Its protein is CASSLVQGRGHTEAFF.

The chain couples TRBV18 to TRBJ2-7; the match to TRBD1 covers 10 bases. V lost 3 bases and J lost 3; bases outside the gene matches: 8. This CDR3 is 16 amino acids long. Looked up from germline, CDR1 is KGHSH and CDR2 is LQKENI. Here the CDR3 reads CASSPKDRGVGYEQYV. CDR3 nucleotides: TGTGCCAGCTCACCCAAGGACAGGGGGGTAGGCTACGAGCAGTACGTC.

The DNA of the CDR3 is TGTGCCAGCAGCTTATGGTCGGCAACTAATGAAAAACTGTTTTTT. This gives the protein CASSLWSATNEKLFF. V is TRBV7-9 and J is TRBJ1-4; D is unclear. Trimming took 2 bases from V and 0 from J, leaving 7 bases between them. Germline loops: CDR1 SEHNR, CDR2 FQNEAQ (reference sequence). The length of the CDR3 is 15 residues. The entire variable domain, with the rest obtained from reference TRBV7-9 and TRBJ1-4, is as follows: DTGVSQNPRHKITKRGQNVTFRCDPISEHNRLYWYRQTLGQGPEFLTYFQNEAQLEKSRLLSDRFSAERPKGSFSTLEIQRTEQGDSAMYLCASSLWSATNEKLFFGSGTQLSVL.

For the CDR3, the DNA is TGTGCCAGCAGTACCGAAGAGGGGACTGAAGCTTTCTTT. This translates into CASSTEEGTEAFF. V usage is TRBV6-4 and J usage is TRBJ1-1, with a possible D match to TRBD1 (5 bases). This CDR3 has 13 amino acids. Germline lookup yields CDR1 MRHNA and CDR2 SNTAGT. Trimming took off 5 bases at V and 5 bases at J, with 12 bases between the two ends.

This sequence joins TRBV19 and TRBJ1-2, with 9 bases identical to TRBD1. The germline gives CDR1 LNHDA, CDR2 SQIVND (reference sequence). J was trimmed by 5 bases and V by 4 bases; bases with no gene match: 8. The CDR3 loop spans 15 amino acids. CDR3 residues: CASSKGKGQGYGYTF. CDR3 bases: TGTGCCAGTAGTAAAGGGAAGGGACAGGGTTATGGCTACACCTTC.

This clone was detected only once. The chain joins TRBV4-1 to TRBJ1-4, with 7 bases fitting TRBD1. After removal of 0 bases from V and 4 bases from J, the junction contained 5 bases not matched to a gene. CDR1 and CDR2 (germline): MGHRA, YSYEKL. There are 16 residues in the CDR3. The CDR3, as DNA: TGCGCCAGCAGCCAAGATGGGACAGCTTATAATGAAAAACTGTTTTTT. Encoded protein: CASSQDGTAYNEKLFF.

The chain recombines TRBV5-1 with TRBJ2-3; 8 bases line up with TRBD1. This CDR3 has 16 amino acids. Per germline, CDR1 SGHRS and CDR2 YFSETQ. The junction had 8 bases not matched to a gene; V was cut back by 2 bases and J by 3 bases. In DNA form, the CDR3 reads TGCGCCAGCAGCTTAAGAGGACAGGGAAGGACAGATACGCAGTATTTT. Its translation is CASSLRGQGRTDTQYF.

V usage is TRBV5-5 and J usage is TRBJ1-2, with D uncertain. CDR1 SGHKS and CDR2 YYEKEE come from the germline V gene (reference sequence). The CDR3 sequence is 16 residues long. Trimming left V 7 bases short and J 4 bases short, with 23 bases between. CDR3 residues: CASRHGISRKTYGYTF. In DNA form, the CDR3 reads TGTGCCAGCCGGCACGGTATCTCGCGAAAGACCTATGGCTACACCTTC.

The chain joins TRBV5-4 to TRBJ2-4; 10 bases align to TRBD2. The V segment lost 0 bases and the J segment 5 bases; nucleotides outside the gene matches: 5. From germline, CDR1 is SGHNT and CDR2 YYREEE (reference sequence). There are 16 residues in the CDR3. For the CDR3, the DNA is TGTGCCAGCAGCTTGGACCCTAGCGGGAGACAAAACATTCAGTACTTC. This encodes CASSLDPSGRQNIQYF.

V usage is TRBV18 and J usage is TRBJ1-5; D not resolved. The CDR3 covers 14 residues. Germline V gene lookup returns CDR1 KGHSH and CDR2 LQKENI. V gave up 3 bases and J gave up 2 bases, with 8 bases separating them. CDR3 in amino acids: CASSPSDGNQPQHF. CDR3 DNA sequence: TGTGCCAGCTCACCTTCGGACGGCAATCAGCCCCAGCATTTT.

J is TRBJ2-2 and V is TRBV7-9, with 9 positions matching TRBD1. This CDR3 spans 16 amino acids. The V segment lost 2 bases and the J segment 7 bases; nucleotides outside the gene matches: 8. CDR1 SEHNR and CDR2 FQNEAQ come from the germline V gene (reference sequence). CDR3: CASSLPRDRAVGELFF. For the CDR3, the DNA is TGTGCCAGCAGCTTACCCAGGGACAGGGCAGTCGGGGAGCTGTTTTTT.

CDR3 sequence: CASTLRTRPDTGELFF. CDR3 nucleotide sequence: TGTGCCAGCACTCTAAGGACCCGCCCGGACACCGGGGAGCTGTTTTTT. This sequence joins TRBV27 and TRBJ2-2; D call uncertain. The germline V gene has CDR1 MNHEY and CDR2 SMNVEV (reference sequence). V was shortened by 7 bases and J by 3 bases, with 18 bases between the two germline ends. The CDR3 loop spans 16 amino acids.

This clone has a single count. DNA for the CDR3: TGCGCCAGCAGCTTCGGTGGGGAGGGCTACACCTTC. Protein product: CASSFGGEGYTF. The V gene is TRBV5-1, the J gene TRBJ1-2; D is ambiguous. Per germline, CDR1 SGHRS and CDR2 YFSETQ. This CDR3 is built from 12 residues. V lost 2 bases to trimming and J lost 8 bases, with 10 bases between them.

The CDR3 DNA is TGTGCCAGCAGAGAACAGGGGATTAATGAAAAACTGTTTTTT. It translates to CASREQGINEKLFF. The rearrangement joins TRBV2 to TRBJ1-4; 7 bases match TRBD1. With 6 bases clipped from V and 4 bases from J, the junction kept 5 bases outside the gene matches. The CDR3 consists of 14 residues. Germline lookup yields CDR1 SNHLY and CDR2 FYNNEI. Using reference TRBV2 and TRBJ1-4 for the parts outside the CDR3, the full variable domain is EPEVTQTPSHQVTQMGQEVILRCVPISNHLYFYWYRQILGQKVEFLVSFYNNEISEKSEIFDDQFSVERPDGSNFTLKIRSTKLEDSAMYFCASREQGINEKLFFGSGTQLSVL.

Sample share makes this clone medium-sized. Distinct nucleotide sequences in the sample also encode this CDR3. CDR3 residues: CASSQDYSYGYTF. The CDR3 nucleotides read TGTGCCAGCAGCCAAGATTACAGCTATGGCTACACCTTC. This chain links TRBV14 with TRBJ1-2; D is undetermined. V was shortened by 0 bases and J by 4 bases, with 6 bases between the two germline ends. The CDR3 extends over 13 amino acids. Per the germline V gene, CDR1 is SGHDN and CDR2 is FVKESK.

The rearrangement joins TRBV7-9 to TRBJ1-2; D is unresolved. Germline CDR1 is SEHNR and CDR2 is FQNEAQ (reference sequence). V gave up 5 bases and J gave up 4 bases, with 11 bases separating them. This CDR3 region has 13 residues. CDR3 sequence reads: CASSPASVYGYTF. CDR3 DNA: TGTGCCAGCAGCCCCGCTTCCGTCTATGGCTACACCTTC.

V is TRBV7-2 and J is TRBJ1-1; the D is unclear. The V end lost 4 bases, the J end lost 4 bases, and 10 bases lay between the germline ends. Germline values: CDR1 SGHTA, CDR2 FQGNSA. The CDR3 runs 13 residues. CDR3 in amino acids: CASSSTYSTEAFF. DNA of the CDR3: TGTGCCAGCAGCTCGACATATAGCACTGAAGCTTTCTTT.

This chain links TRBV27 with TRBJ2-5; D gene unclear. The CDR3 has 13 amino acids. Between the trimmed V and J ends, which lost 0 bases and 0 bases, there was a span of 2 bases. Per the germline V gene, CDR1 is MNHEY and CDR2 is SMNVEV (reference sequence). The CDR3 loop reads CASSLSYQETQYF. The DNA for the CDR3 is TGTGCCAGCAGTTTATCGTACCAAGAGACCCAGTACTTC.

This clone was observed a handful of times. The chain employs TRBV11-2 and TRBJ2-1; D may be TRBD2 (5 bases). Trimming cost V 3 bases and J 6 bases, with 9 bases left between them. The CDR3 is 13 amino acids. Looked up from germline, CDR1 is SGHAT and CDR2 is FQNNGV. CDR3: CASSLRESNEQFF. The CDR3 coding sequence is TGTGCCAGCAGCTTGAGGGAGTCCAATGAGCAGTTCTTC. The whole variable domain, remainder taken from reference TRBV11-2 and TRBJ2-1, is EAGVAQSPRYKIIEKRQSVAFWCNPISGHATLYWYQQILGQGPKLLIQFQNNGVVDDSQLPKDRFSAERLKGVDSTLKIQPAKLEDSAVYLCASSLRESNEQFFGPGTRLTVL.